This T cell receptor beta chain was recorded in a study of CD8 T cells in ankylosing spondylitis. V lost 4 bases and J 5 bases, leaving 9 bases between the germline ends. Germline V gene lookup returns CDR1 LGHNA and CDR2 YNFKEQ. The CDR3 is 12 amino acids. Points from the study as a whole: Some of the motif variants had earlier been found in reactive arthritis patients' fluid and blood. Blood of patients with ankylosing spondylitis appeared to be characterized by a TCR beta motif of several highly homologous variants. There was reportedly significant enrichment of clones that were disease-linked in matched ankylosing spondylitis synovial fluid.

This clonotype occurred a few times. What it recognizes is unknown. Molecular-barcoded quantitative 5'-RACE produced these TCR beta libraries. From the 5' RACE reads, TCRdb called clonotypes with MiXCR, one entry per CDR3 protein. Altogether some 220,000 distinct CDR3 sequences are present, approximately 7.4% being singletons, with the ten largest covering around 14%. The TCR was taken from a male donor with ankylosing spondylitis. The rearrangement links TRBV4-2 to TRBJ2-7; D call uncertain. Sequencing was carried out using blood, either unsorted or a sorted T cell fraction (not recorded which). CDR3 sequence (DNA): TGTGCCAGCAGCCCCAACGGCCACGAGCAGTACTTC. Protein sequence: CASSPNGHEQYF.